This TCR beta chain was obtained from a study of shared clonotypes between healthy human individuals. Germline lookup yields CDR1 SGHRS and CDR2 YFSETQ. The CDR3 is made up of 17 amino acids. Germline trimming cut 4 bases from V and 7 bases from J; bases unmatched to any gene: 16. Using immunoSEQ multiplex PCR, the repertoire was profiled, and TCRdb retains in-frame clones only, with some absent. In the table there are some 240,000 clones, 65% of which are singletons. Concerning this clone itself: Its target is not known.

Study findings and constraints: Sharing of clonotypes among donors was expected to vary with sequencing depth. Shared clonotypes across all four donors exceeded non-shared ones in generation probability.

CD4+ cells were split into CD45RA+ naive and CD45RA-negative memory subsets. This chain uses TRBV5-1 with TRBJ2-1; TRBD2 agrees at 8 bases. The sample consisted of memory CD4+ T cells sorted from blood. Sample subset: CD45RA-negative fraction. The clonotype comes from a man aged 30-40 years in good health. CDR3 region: CASSPGLAFEFWNEQFF. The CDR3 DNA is TGCGCCAGCAGCCCCGGACTAGCTTTTGAGTTTTGGAATGAGCAGTTCTTC.